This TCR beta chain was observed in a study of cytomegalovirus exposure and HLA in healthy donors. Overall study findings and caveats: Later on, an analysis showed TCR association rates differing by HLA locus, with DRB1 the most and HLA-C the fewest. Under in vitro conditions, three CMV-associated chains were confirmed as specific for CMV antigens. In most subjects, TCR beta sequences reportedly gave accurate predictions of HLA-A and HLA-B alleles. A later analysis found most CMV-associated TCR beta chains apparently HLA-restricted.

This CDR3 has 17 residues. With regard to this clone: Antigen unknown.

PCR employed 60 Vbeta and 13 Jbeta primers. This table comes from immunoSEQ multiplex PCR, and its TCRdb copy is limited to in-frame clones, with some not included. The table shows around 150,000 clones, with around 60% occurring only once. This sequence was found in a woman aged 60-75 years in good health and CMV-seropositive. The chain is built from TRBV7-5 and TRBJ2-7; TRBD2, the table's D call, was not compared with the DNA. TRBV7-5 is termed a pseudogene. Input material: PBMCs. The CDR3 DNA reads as TGTGCCAGAAGCCAGAATTCCCTTCTAGCGGGAGATTCCGAGCAGTACTTC. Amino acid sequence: CARSQNSLLAGDSEQYF.